This entry features one TCR beta chain sequence. Generated by immunoSEQ multiplex PCR, the TCRdb table keeps only in-frame clones and is missing some. The data show fewer than 55,000 clones, approximately 83% seen once. The data derive from a study of T cell responses to AZD1222 COVID-19 vaccine. J was trimmed by 7 bases and V by 1 base; bases with no gene match: 11. From germline, CDR1 is MDHEN and CDR2 SYDVKM. The length of the CDR3 is 16 residues. Specimen: peripheral blood, collected on day 0 of AZD1222 vaccination. The chain employs TRBV28 and TRBJ2-7, with 9 bases that match TRBD1. The sequence derives from an adult in good health. CDR3 in DNA: TGTGCCAGCAGTTTATCTGGGGACAGGGTTTTGGGTGAGCAGTACTTC. It encodes CASSLSGDRVLGEQYF.